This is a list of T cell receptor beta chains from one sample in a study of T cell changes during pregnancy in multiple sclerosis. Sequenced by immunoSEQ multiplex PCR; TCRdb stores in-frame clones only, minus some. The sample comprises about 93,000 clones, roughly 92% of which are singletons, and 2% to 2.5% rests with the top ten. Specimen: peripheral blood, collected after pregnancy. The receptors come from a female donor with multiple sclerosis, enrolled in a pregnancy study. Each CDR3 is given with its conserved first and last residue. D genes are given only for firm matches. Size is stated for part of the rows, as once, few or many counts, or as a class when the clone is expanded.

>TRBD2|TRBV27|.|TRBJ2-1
TGTGCCAGCAGTTTAATTTCGGCGGGAGGGTCCTCCTACAATGAGCAGTTCTTC
CASSLISAGGSSYNEQFF
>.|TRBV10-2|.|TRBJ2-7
TGCGCCAGCAGTGTAGGCGGGGTTTCCGAGCAGTACTTC
CASSVGGVSEQYF
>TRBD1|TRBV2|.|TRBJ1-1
TGTGCCAGCGTCTTCCTTCAGGGGGGCACTGAAGCTTTCTTT
CASVFLQGGTEAFF
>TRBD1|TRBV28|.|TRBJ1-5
TGTGCCAGCAAACGGGGGGGACAGGGGGAAATCAGCCCCCAGCATTTT
CASKRGGQGEISPQHF
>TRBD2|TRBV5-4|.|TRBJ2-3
TGTGCCAGCAGCGTAAGACTAGCGGGGGGGCCAACAGATACGCAGTATTTT
CASSVRLAGGPTDTQYF
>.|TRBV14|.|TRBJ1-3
TGTGCCAGCAGCCAAGCGGGTATCCCTGGAAACACCATATATTTT
CASSQAGIPGNTIYF
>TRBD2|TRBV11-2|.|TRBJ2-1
TGTGCCAGCAGTCAACTTACCGGGACTAGCGGCAGATACAATGAGCAGTTCTTC
CASSQLTGTSGRYNEQFF
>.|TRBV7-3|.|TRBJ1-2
TGTGCCAGCAGCTCCCCGGGACTCCTAGGCTACACCTTC
CASSSPGLLGYTF
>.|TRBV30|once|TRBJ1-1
TGTGCCTGGAGTCCATATCACAGCGGGGGAGCTTTCTTT
CAWSPYHSGGAFF
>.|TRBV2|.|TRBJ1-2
TGTGCCAGCAGTGAACAGGGAAGCGGGGCCTATGGCTACACCTTC
CASSEQGSGAYGYTF
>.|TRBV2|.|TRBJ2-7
TGTGCCAGCAGTCTGGACATCTCCTACGAGCAGTACTTC
CASSLDISYEQYF
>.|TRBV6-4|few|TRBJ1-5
TGTGCCAGCAGTCCCGACGAGGCACAGCCCCAGCATTTT
CASSPDEAQPQHF
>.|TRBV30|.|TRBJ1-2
TGTGCCTGGAGTGGTGCGGGGGCGGTTAACTATGGCTACACCTTC
CAWSGAGAVNYGYTF
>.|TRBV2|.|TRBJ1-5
TGTGCCAGCAGGGTCTCCACAGGCTGGAATCAGCCCCAGCATTTT
CASRVSTGWNQPQHF
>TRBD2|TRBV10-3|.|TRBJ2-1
TGTGCCATCAGTGAAGTAACTAGCGGGAGCGATGAGCAGTTCTTC
CAISEVTSGSDEQFF
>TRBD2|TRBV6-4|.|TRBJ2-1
TGTGCCAGCAGGCAACTAGCGGGCTCCTACAATGAGCAGTTCTTC
CASRQLAGSYNEQFF
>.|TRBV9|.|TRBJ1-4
TGTGCCAGCTCAGGGACAACTAATGAAAAACTGTTTTTT
CASSGTTNEKLFF
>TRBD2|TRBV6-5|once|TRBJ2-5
TGTGCCAGCAGTTACTCCCGCGGGGGAACCTTGAAGACCCAGTACTTC
CASSYSRGGTLKTQYF
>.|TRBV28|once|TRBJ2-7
TGTGCCAGCAGTGGGGGGACGGTCACGGGCAACGAGCAGTACTTC
CASSGGTVTGNEQYF
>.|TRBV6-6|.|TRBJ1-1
TGTGCCAGCAGTTCCCAGCAGGGAACTGAAGCTTTCTTT
CASSSQQGTEAFF
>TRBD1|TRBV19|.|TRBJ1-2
TGTGCCAGTAGTATAGTTGGACAGGATGGGAATGGCTACACCTTC
CASSIVGQDGNGYTF
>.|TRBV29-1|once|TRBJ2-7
TGCAGCGTTGAAACGCTGTCTGGCGGCTACGAGCAGTACTTC
CSVETLSGGYEQYF
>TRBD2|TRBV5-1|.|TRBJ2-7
TGCGCCAGCAGCTTCTCAAAGCGGGAGGGCGTGTACGAGCAGTACTTC
CASSFSKREGVYEQYF
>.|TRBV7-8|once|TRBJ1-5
TGTGCCAGCAGCTTTGAGGGCTCCCAGCCCCAGCATTTT
CASSFEGSQPQHF
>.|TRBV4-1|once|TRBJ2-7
TGCGCCAGCAGCCAAGCCGAGAGAACCTACGAGCAGTACTTC
CASSQAERTYEQYF
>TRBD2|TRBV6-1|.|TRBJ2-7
TGTGCCAGCAGTGTCTCACTAGCGGGAGGGCCCTGGGCCTACGAGCAGTACTTC
CASSVSLAGGPWAYEQYF
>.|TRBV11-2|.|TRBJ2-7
TGTGCCAGCAGGGCGGGCGAGGCCTACGAGCAGTACTTC
CASRAGEAYEQYF
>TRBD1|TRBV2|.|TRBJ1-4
TGTGCCAGCGAGCCAGGGGGCGCGGGTGAGACTAATGAAAAACTGTTTTTT
CASEPGGAGETNEKLFF
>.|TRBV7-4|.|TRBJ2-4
TGTGCCAGCAGCTTAGCGCCAGGGGATGACAAAAACATTCAGTACTTC
CASSLAPGDDKNIQYF
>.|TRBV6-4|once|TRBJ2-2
TGTGCCAGCAGTGACTCGGCAGGGAACACCGGGGAGCTGTTTTTT
CASSDSAGNTGELFF
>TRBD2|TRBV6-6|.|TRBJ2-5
TGTGCCAGCAGCCGACTAGCGGGAGAATTGGAGACCCAGTACTTC
CASSRLAGELETQYF
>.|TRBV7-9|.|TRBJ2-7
TGTGCCAGCAGCTTAGGTAGCGGAGCGTTCGAGCAGTACTTC
CASSLGSGAFEQYF
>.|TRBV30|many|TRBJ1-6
TGTGCCTGGAGTGTAAGCAGGATTGCGTCACCCCTCCACTTT
CAWSVSRIASPLHF
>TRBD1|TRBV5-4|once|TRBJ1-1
TGTGCCAGCAGCCTAGAGGGGACAGGGCTGAACACTGAAGCTTTCTTT
CASSLEGTGLNTEAFF
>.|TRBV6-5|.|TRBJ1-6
TGTGCCAGCAGTTTAACTCCGAGCTCCTATAATTCACCCCTCCACTTT
CASSLTPSSYNSPLHF
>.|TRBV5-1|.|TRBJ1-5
TGCGCCAGCAGCTACAATAGCAATCAGCCCCAGCATTTT
CASSYNSNQPQHF
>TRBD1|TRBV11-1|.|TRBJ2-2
TGTGCCAGCAGCTCCCAGGGGGCAGCCGGGGAGCTGTTTTTT
CASSSQGAAGELFF
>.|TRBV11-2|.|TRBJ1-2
TGTGCCACACACAGGAACTATGGCTACACCTTC
CATHRNYGYTF
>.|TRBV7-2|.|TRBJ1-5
TGTGCCAGCAGCGTAGGACAGTCTAGCAATCAGCCCCAGCATTTT
CASSVGQSSNQPQHF
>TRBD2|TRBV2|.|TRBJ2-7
TGTGCCAGCAGCCCCCCGGGGGGGCAGATCTACGAGCAGTACTTC
CASSPPGGQIYEQYF
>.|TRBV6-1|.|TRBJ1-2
TGTGCCAGCAGTGTGATGAGGGATGGGGGAGGCTATGGCTACACCTTC
CASSVMRDGGGYGYTF
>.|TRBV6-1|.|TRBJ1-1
TGTGCCAGCAGTGAAGAGACAGGTCCGAACACTGAAGCTTTCTTT
CASSEETGPNTEAFF
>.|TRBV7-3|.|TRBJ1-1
TGTGCCAGCAGCTCAGGGGCAGGGTTGAACACTGAAGCTTTCTTT
CASSSGAGLNTEAFF
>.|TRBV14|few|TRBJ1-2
TGTGCCAGCAGCCAAGCGGGGGTCGGTGGCTACACCTTC
CASSQAGVGGYTF
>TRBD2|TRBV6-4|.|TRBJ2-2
TGTGCCAGCAGTGATGTGGGACTAGCAGACACCGGGGAGCTGTTTTTT
CASSDVGLADTGELFF
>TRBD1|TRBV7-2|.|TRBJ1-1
TGTGCCAGCAGCTTGGGGACAGCCAACACTGAAGCTTTCTTT
CASSLGTANTEAFF
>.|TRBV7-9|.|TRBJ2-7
TGTGCCAGCAGCCCGCTTTCGGTGTCGAGAAACTACGAGCAGTACTTC
CASSPLSVSRNYEQYF